This TCR beta chain emerged from a study of breast tumors, draining lymph nodes, adjacent tissues. This CDR3 spans 13 amino acids. Per germline, CDR1 SGHRS and CDR2 YFSETQ. The V and J ends lost 4 bases and 2 bases respectively, with 10 bases between them. TCRdb used MiXCR to reprocess the multiplex PCR reads, holding one entry per CDR3 protein. The table has fewer than 25,000 distinct CDR3 sequences, about 61% seen once. This clonotype was observed a single time. Its target is not known. The study, taken as a whole, reports: Tumors had less TCR diversity than lymph nodes, more than nontumor tissue. Findings are consistent with lymph node origin and intratumoral expansion of most tumor T cells. Tumor and nontumor repertoires were significantly more similar in luminal-like than in basal-like breast cancer.

This chain links TRBV5-1 with TRBJ2-7, with D perhaps matching TRBD1 or TRBD2 (5 bases each). The sequence derives from a female donor with breast cancer. Some clones in this sample may be carry-over from other donors' samples. Sequenced: tumor-adjacent breast tissue. CDR3 coding DNA: TGCGCCAGCAGCGTGGGACCGACCTACGAGCAGTACTTC. Translating gives CASSVGPTYEQYF.